The 28 T cell receptor beta chains below come from one sample, sequenced in a study of blood T cell dynamics during melanoma immunotherapy (TCRdb year 2020). What the time point label conveys for this sample: week 3, after first cycle of checkpoint inhibitor. The library relied on the immunoSEQ multiplex PCR assay. The clones in this table, taken by TCRdb from immuneACCESS, are in-frame only. Not every clone is retained; where verified, under half of the shortfall comes from an unresolved V gene, and the cause of the rest is unknown. The sample has approximately 9,800 clones on record, about nine tenths of them singletons. The ten largest account for about 4.1% of the sample. Sequenced here: blood, sampled from a patient treated with checkpoint blockade. The source of these receptors is a human donor with melanoma.

The chain combines TRBV6-5 with TRBJ1-1; D is ambiguous. Trimming stripped 0 bases from V and 8 bases from J, with 7 bases between. CDR3 length: 12 amino acids. In germline, CDR1 is MNHEY, CDR2 SVGAGI. The CDR3 nucleotides are TGTGCCAGCAGTTACTCCCAGTCGGAAGCTTTCTTT. Residues: CASSYSQSEAFF.

The rearrangement joins TRBV11-3 to TRBJ1-5; 9 bases map to TRBD1. The V gene end was trimmed by 5 bases and the J gene end by 8 bases; junction bases not matched to a gene: 4. Germline CDR1 is SGHNT and CDR2 is YENEEA. This CDR3 has 13 amino acids. The DNA of the CDR3 is TGTGCCAGCAGCGCGGGACAGGGTGAGCCCCAGCATTTT. Its protein product is CASSAGQGEPQHF.

This chain uses TRBV18 with TRBJ2-1, with D tentatively TRBD2 (6 bases). CDR1 is KGHSH and CDR2 is LQKENI in the germline V gene. This CDR3 is 16 amino acids long. The V end was cut by 7 bases, the J end by 4 bases, with 20 bases between. The CDR3 DNA sequence: TGTGCCAGCTTTCCTAGCGCCTCAGGCCTGTACAATGAGCAGTTCTTC. This translates into CASFPSASGLYNEQFF.

The chain combines TRBV4-1 with TRBJ1-1; possibly TRBD1 for D (6 bases). The CDR3 totals 16 residues. Germline V gene sequence: CDR1 MGHRA, CDR2 YSYEKL. Trimming left V 0 bases short and J 3 bases short, with 14 bases between. The CDR3 here is CASSQDRDTPDTEAFF. The DNA for the CDR3 is TGCGCCAGCAGCCAAGATCGGGACACTCCGGACACTGAAGCTTTCTTT.

The J gene is TRBJ1-2, the V gene TRBV10-3; D possibly corresponds to TRBD1 (6 bases). The CDR3 runs to 14 residues. With 10 bases removed from V and 2 bases from J, the gap between germline ends came to 17 bases. Germline V gene lookup returns CDR1 ENHRY and CDR2 SYGVKD. CDR3 DNA: TGTGCCAGCAGCCCCCGGACAGCGAACTATGGCTACACCTTC. It specifies CASSPRTANYGYTF.

The chain employs TRBV5-7 and TRBJ2-7; TRBD2 matches 8 bases. TRBV5-7 is an ORF for which the function is uncertain. The ends lost 0 bases at V and 1 base at J; junction bases unmatched: 6. The CDR3 is made up of 16 amino acids. The CDR3: CASSLDRGGRSYEQYF. The CDR3 DNA reads as TGTGCCAGCAGCTTGGATCGGGGCGGGAGGTCCTACGAGCAGTACTTC.

In nucleotides, the CDR3 is TGTGCCAGCTCAACAACGTTGGACACTGAAGCTTTCTTT. It specifies CASSTTLDTEAFF. The chain has TRBV18 and TRBJ1-1; no clear D gene. In germline, CDR1 is KGHSH, CDR2 LQKENI. Trimming stripped 5 bases from V and 3 bases from J, with 10 bases between. This CDR3 is 13 amino acids long.

The V and J genes are TRBV15 and TRBJ2-1; the match to TRBD1 covers 11 bases. The CDR3 loop spans 17 amino acids. V lost 3 bases and J lost 5; bases outside the gene matches: 9. Germline V gene lookup returns CDR1 LNHNV and CDR2 YYDKDF (reference sequence). This CDR3 is CATSSHIGQGAHNEQFF. Written as DNA, the CDR3 is TGTGCCACCAGCAGCCATATCGGACAGGGGGCCCACAATGAGCAGTTCTTC.

The chain couples TRBV7-2 to TRBJ2-1, with D perhaps matching TRBD1 or TRBD2 (5 bases each). V gave up 0 bases and J gave up 8 bases, with 29 bases separating them. Looked up from germline, CDR1 is SGHTA and CDR2 is FQGNSA. CDR3 length: 20 residues. CDR3 sequence (DNA): TGTGCCAGCAGCTTAGCGAATCGGGGCAGGGTAAGATCCCGTAGACATGAGCAGTTCTTC. It specifies CASSLANRGRVRSRRHEQFF.

This chain joins TRBV9 and TRBJ1-2, with D possibly being TRBD1 (5 bases). V lost 6 bases, J lost 7 bases, and 19 bases lay in between. Germline values: CDR1 SGDLS, CDR2 YYNGEE. The CDR3 length is 14 residues. Written as DNA, the CDR3 is TGTGCCAGCACCAACCAACCGGGGGTACCTGGCTACACCTTC. It translates to CASTNQPGVPGYTF.

This clone appeared a single time. The V and J genes are TRBV14 and TRBJ2-7, with D unresolved. V lost 3 bases, J lost 3 bases, and 6 bases lay in between. There are 12 residues in the CDR3. Per the germline V gene, CDR1 is SGHDN and CDR2 is FVKESK. CDR3 residues: CASSQTNYEQYF. CDR3 coding DNA: TGTGCCAGCAGCCAGACGAACTACGAGCAGTACTTC.

The gene calls are TRBV9 and TRBJ1-2; D might be TRBD1 (5 bases). This CDR3 region has 14 residues. The germline V and J ends were trimmed by 4 bases and 0 bases, with 10 bases remaining between them. Germline assignment: CDR1 SGDLS and CDR2 YYNGEE. As DNA, the CDR3 is TGTGCCAGCAGCCCCGGGGGAGCTAACTATGGCTACACCTTC. It is translated as CASSPGGANYGYTF.

The J gene is TRBJ2-6, the V gene TRBV4-3; the D is unclear. V was clipped by 2 bases and J by 0 bases, with 8 bases between them. CDR1 LGHNA and CDR2 YSLEER come from the germline V gene. The CDR3 totals 16 residues. CDR3 coding DNA: TGCGCCAGCAGCCAATCCCCGACCTCTGGGGCCAACGTCCTGACTTTC. It yields the protein CASSQSPTSGANVLTF.

The chain couples TRBV4-1 to TRBJ2-1, with 7 bases fitting TRBD2. V lost 10 bases to trimming and J lost 4 bases; unmatched junction nucleotides: 10. The CDR3 spans 14 residues. The V gene's germline CDR1 is MGHRA and CDR2 YSYEKL. CDR3 amino acids: CATSRGEFYNEQFF. The CDR3 region has the DNA TGCGCCACCTCCCGGGGGGAGTTTTACAATGAGCAGTTCTTC.

V and J are TRBV19 and TRBJ2-5, with 8 nucleotides matching TRBD2. V lost 4 bases to trimming and J lost 5 bases; unmatched junction nucleotides: 9. Germline CDR1 is LNHDA and CDR2 is SQIVND (reference sequence). The length of the CDR3 is 15 residues. The CDR3 here is CASSTGTSSRETQYF. CDR3 nucleotide sequence: TGTGCCAGTAGTACCGGGACTAGTTCGCGGGAGACCCAGTACTTC.

The chain combines TRBV4-3 with TRBJ2-2, with TRBD1 identical over 8 bases. The CDR3 sequence is 18 residues long. The germline V gene encodes CDR1 LGHNA and CDR2 YSLEER. The V and J ends lost 0 bases and 6 bases, in that order; junction bases with no gene match: 12. The CDR3 DNA is TGCGCCAGCAGCCAAGATCTCCTTACCCGACAGGGGTCCGGGGAGCTGTTTTTT. Translated: CASSQDLLTRQGSGELFF.

The rearrangement joins TRBV27 to TRBJ2-7; 10 bases agree with TRBD1. The CDR3 spans 15 residues. Germline V gene lookup returns CDR1 MNHEY and CDR2 SMNVEV (reference sequence). Unmatched junction bases numbered 4, after V lost 0 bases and J lost 5 bases. The CDR3 here is CASSLSRQGAHEQYF. The CDR3 DNA sequence: TGTGCCAGCAGTTTATCGCGACAGGGGGCCCACGAGCAGTACTTC.

The chain joins TRBV4-3 to TRBJ2-3; the match to TRBD2 covers 11 bases. CDR1 and CDR2 from the germline V gene are LGHNA and YSLEER. V lost 0 bases, J lost 2 bases, and 4 bases stayed unmatched. The CDR3 sequence is 17 residues long. CDR3 residues: CASSQEGLAVFTDTQYF. DNA for the CDR3: TGCGCCAGCAGCCAAGAGGGACTAGCGGTTTTCACAGATACGCAGTATTTT.

The rearrangement uses TRBV19 and TRBJ2-1; no reliable D call. The V end was cut by 1 base, the J end by 8 bases, with 6 bases between. Per the germline V gene, CDR1 is LNHDA and CDR2 is SQIVND (reference sequence). This CDR3 comprises 12 residues. The CDR3 region has the DNA TGTGCCAGTAGTATAGGGCGCTATGAGCAGTTCTTC. Amino acids: CASSIGRYEQFF.

The chain uses TRBV27 and TRBJ2-7; 7 bases are shared with TRBD2. The V segment lost 5 bases and the J segment 6 bases; nucleotides outside the gene matches: 16. Germline V gene data show CDR1 as MNHEY and CDR2 as SMNVEV (reference sequence). The CDR3 is made up of 16 amino acids. The CDR3 nucleotides are TGTGCCAGCAGTCCCCTTGCGGGCGGGAGTAGTACCGAGCAGTACTTC. It specifies CASSPLAGGSSTEQYF.

This clone appeared a single time. The genes are TRBV2 and TRBJ2-1; D is perhaps TRBD2 (6 bases). Germline CDR1 is SNHLY and CDR2 is FYNNEI. Trimming pared 2 bases from V and 1 base from J, leaving 15 bases between. This CDR3 comprises 17 residues. This CDR3 is CASSELMEGRSYNEQFF. The CDR3 DNA follows: TGTGCCAGCAGTGAATTAATGGAGGGAAGGTCCTACAATGAGCAGTTCTTC. The full variable domain, in which reference TRBV2 and TRBJ2-1 provide the parts outside the CDR3, is EPEVTQTPSHQVTQMGQEVILRCVPISNHLYFYWYRQILGQKVEFLVSFYNNEISEKSEIFDDQFSVERPDGSNFTLKIRSTKLEDSAMYFCASSELMEGRSYNEQFFGPGTRLTVL.

This chain joins TRBV6-5 and TRBJ1-5; D gene unclear. This CDR3 has 13 residues. Trimming removed 6 bases from V and 7 bases from J, with 13 bases in between. Germline CDR1 is MNHEY and CDR2 is SVGAGI. Written as DNA, the CDR3 is TGTGCCAGCAGGGGAGGGTTTGGGCAGCCCCAGCATTTT. Protein sequence: CASRGGFGQPQHF.

The chain combines TRBV7-2 with TRBJ2-7, with D perhaps TRBD1 (6 bases). V was clipped by 4 bases and J by 0 bases, with 13 bases between them. In germline, CDR1 is SGHTA, CDR2 FQGNSA. The CDR3 sequence is 15 residues long. The CDR3 loop reads CASSSDRDNSYEQYF. The CDR3 nucleotides are TGTGCCAGCAGCTCAGACCGGGACAACTCCTACGAGCAGTACTTC.

In the case of this clone: The junction departs from germline at one end; a sequencing error may be responsible. The sample holds other DNA sequences that translate to the same CDR3. This rearrangement joins TRBV7-9 to TRBJ2-7; 10 positions agree with TRBD1. The CDR3 loop spans 14 amino acids. Germline-derived CDR1 and CDR2 are SEHNR and FQNEAQ (reference sequence). The CDR3 DNA is TGTGCCAGTAGCTTCGACAGGGGGCCCTACGAGCAGTACTTC. This encodes CASSFDRGPYEQYF.

The chain couples TRBV4-2 to TRBJ1-5; 8 nucleotides agree with TRBD1. Looked up from germline, CDR1 is LGHNA and CDR2 is YNFKEQ. Trimming took 0 bases from V and 1 from J; bases not matched to a gene: 2. The CDR3 contains 16 residues. In DNA form, the CDR3 reads TGTGCCAGCAGCCAAGATGGGACAGGCAGCAATCAGCCCCAGCATTTT. This sequence encodes CASSQDGTGSNQPQHF.

The sample holds a few counts of this clone. The gene calls are TRBV19 and TRBJ1-5; D not resolved. CDR1 and CDR2 from the germline V gene are LNHDA and SQIVND (reference sequence). This CDR3 has 14 residues. Trimming left V 1 base short and J 6 bases short, with 10 bases between. In DNA, the CDR3 is TGTGCCAGTAGTATAGGGTTTTCCGGTCAGCCCCAGCATTTT. This codes for CASSIGFSGQPQHF.

J is TRBJ2-1 and V is TRBV29-1, with D unresolved. The CDR3 covers 11 residues. CDR1 and CDR2 (germline): SQVTM, ANQGSEA. Trimming took 7 bases from V and 9 from J, leaving 13 bases between them. Here the CDR3 DNA reads TGCAGCGACTTTAGGATAGTTGAGCAGTTCTTC. Residues: CSDFRIVEQFF.

This chain connects TRBV30 to TRBJ2-3, with TRBD2 matching over 8 bases. Germline loops: CDR1 GTSNPN, CDR2 SVGIG (reference sequence). The V and J ends lost 2 bases and 14 bases, in that order; junction bases with no gene match: 6. The CDR3 extends over 11 amino acids. CDR3 DNA: TGTGCCTGGAGTCGACTAGCGAGGGGGTATTTT. It translates to CAWSRLARGYF.